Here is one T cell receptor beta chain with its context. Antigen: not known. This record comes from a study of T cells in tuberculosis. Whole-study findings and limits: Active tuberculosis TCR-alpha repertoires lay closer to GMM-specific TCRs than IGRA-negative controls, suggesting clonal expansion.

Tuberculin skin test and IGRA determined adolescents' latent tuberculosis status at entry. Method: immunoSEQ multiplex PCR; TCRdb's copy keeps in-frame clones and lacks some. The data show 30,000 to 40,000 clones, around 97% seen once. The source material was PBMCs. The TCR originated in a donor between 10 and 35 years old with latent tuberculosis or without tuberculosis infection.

The DNA for the CDR3 is TGTGCCAGCTCACCGGAGGACAGGAGGACAAGGACTGAAGCTTTCTTT. As protein: CASSPEDRRTRTEAFF. J is TRBJ1-1 and V is TRBV18; 7 nucleotides line up with TRBD1. The CDR3 has 16 amino acids. V lost 3 bases and J lost 5; bases outside the gene matches: 12. Germline V lookup: CDR1 KGHSH, CDR2 LQKENI.